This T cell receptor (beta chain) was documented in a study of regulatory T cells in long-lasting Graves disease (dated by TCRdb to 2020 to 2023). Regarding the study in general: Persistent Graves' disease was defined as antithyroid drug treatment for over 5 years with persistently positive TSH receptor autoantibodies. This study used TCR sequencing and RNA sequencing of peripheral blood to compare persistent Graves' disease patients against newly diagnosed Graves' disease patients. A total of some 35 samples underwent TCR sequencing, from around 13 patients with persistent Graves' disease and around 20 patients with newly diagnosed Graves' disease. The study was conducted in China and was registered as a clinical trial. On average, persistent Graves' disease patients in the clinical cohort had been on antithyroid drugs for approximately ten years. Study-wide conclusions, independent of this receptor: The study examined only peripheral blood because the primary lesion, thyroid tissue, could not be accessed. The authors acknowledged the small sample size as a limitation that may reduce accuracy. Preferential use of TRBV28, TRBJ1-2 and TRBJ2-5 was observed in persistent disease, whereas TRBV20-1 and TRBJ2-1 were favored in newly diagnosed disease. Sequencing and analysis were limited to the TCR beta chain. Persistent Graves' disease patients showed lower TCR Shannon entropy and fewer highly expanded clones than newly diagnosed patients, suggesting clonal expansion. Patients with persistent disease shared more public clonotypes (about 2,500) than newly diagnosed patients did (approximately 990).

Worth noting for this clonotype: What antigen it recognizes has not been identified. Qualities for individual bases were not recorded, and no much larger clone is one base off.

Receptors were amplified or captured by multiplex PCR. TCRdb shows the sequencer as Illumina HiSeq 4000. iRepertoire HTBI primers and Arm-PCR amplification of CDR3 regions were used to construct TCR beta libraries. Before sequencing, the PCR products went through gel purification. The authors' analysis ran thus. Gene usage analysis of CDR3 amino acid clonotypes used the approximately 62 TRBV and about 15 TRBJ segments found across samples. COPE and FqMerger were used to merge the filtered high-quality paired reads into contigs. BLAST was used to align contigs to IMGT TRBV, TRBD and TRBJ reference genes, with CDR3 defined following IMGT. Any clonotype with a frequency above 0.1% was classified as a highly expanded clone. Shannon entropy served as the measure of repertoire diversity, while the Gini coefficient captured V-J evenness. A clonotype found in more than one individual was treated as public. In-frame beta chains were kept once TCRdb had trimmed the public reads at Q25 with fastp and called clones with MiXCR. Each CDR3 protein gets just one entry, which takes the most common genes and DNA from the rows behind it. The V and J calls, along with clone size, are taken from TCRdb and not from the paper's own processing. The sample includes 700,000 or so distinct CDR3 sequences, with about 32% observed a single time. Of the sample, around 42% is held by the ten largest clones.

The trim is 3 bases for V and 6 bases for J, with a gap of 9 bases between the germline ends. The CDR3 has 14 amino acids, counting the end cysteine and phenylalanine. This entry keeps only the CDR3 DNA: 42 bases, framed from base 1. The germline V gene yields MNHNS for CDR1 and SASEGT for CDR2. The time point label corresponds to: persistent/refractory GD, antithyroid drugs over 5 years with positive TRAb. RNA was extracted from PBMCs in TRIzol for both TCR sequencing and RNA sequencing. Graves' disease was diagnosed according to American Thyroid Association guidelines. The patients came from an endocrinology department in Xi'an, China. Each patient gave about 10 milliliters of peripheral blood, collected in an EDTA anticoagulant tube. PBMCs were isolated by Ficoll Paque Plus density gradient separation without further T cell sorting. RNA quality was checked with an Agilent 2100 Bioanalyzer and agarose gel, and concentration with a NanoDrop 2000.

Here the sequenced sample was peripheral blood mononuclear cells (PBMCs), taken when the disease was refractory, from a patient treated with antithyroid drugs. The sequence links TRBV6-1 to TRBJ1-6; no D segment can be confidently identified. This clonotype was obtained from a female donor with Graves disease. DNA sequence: TGTGCCAGCAGTGATCGAGGGCTTAATTCACCCCTCCACTTT. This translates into CASSDRGLNSPLHF.